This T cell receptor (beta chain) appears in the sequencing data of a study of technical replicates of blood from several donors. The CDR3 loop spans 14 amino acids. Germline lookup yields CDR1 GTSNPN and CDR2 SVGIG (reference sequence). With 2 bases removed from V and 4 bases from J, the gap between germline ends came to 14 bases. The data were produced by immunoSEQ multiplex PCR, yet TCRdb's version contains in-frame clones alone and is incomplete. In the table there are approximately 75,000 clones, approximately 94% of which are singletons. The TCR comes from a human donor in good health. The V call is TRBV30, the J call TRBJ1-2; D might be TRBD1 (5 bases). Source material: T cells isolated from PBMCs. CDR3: CAWSYDSQSYGYTF. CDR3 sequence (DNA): TGTGCCTGGAGTTACGACAGCCAGTCCTATGGCTACACCTTC.